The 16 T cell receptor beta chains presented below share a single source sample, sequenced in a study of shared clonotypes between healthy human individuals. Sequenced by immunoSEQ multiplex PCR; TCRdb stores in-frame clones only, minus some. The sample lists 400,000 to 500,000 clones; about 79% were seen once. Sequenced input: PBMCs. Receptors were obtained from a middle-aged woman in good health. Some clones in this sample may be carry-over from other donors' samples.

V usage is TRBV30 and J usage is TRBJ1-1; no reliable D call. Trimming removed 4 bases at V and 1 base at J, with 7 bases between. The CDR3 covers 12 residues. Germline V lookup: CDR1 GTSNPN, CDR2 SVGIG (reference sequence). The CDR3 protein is CAWTRGNTEAFF. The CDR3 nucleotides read TGTGCCTGGACCCGAGGGAACACTGAAGCTTTCTTT.

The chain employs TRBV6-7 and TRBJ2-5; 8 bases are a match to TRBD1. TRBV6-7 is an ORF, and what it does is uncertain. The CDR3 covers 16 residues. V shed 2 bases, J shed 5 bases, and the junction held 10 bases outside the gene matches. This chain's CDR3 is CASSYPGQGSTETQYF. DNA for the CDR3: TGTGCCAGCAGTTACCCCGGACAGGGATCTACCGAGACCCAGTACTTC.

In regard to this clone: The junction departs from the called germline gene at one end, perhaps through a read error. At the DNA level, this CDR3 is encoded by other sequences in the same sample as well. CDR3 loop: CASSLGLAQDTQYF. The CDR3 DNA sequence: TGTGCCAGCAGCTTGGGACTAGCTCAAGATACGCAGTATTTC. The chain is built from TRBV7-3 and TRBJ2-3; 9 bases fit TRBD2. Germline values: CDR1 SGHTA, CDR2 FQGTGA. CDR3 size: 14 residues.

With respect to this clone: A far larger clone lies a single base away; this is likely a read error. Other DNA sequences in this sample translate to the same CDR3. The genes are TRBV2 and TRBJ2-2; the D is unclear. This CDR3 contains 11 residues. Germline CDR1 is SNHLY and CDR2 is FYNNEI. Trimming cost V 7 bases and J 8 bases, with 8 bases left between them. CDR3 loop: CASTPWGELFF. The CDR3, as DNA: TGTGCCAGCACCCCCTGGGGGGAGCTGTTTTTT.

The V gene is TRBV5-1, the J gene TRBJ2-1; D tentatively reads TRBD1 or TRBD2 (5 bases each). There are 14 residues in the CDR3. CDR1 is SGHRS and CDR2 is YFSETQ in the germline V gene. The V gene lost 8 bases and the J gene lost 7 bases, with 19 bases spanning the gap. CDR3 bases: TGCGCCAGTAGTCTTCAGGGCGGGCTGAATGAGCAGTTCTTC. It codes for CASSLQGGLNEQFF.

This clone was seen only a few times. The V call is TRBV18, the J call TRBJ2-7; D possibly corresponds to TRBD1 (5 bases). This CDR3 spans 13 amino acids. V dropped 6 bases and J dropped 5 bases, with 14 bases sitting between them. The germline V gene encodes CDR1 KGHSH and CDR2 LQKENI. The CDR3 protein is CASSNFQGNEQYF. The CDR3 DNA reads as TGTGCCAGCTCGAATTTCCAGGGAAACGAGCAGTACTTC. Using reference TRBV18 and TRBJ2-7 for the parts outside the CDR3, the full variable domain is NAGVMQNPRHLVRRRGQEARLRCSPMKGHSHVYWYRQLPEEGLKFMVYLQKENIIDESGMPKERFSAEFPKEGPSILRIQQVVRGDSAAYFCASSNFQGNEQYFGPGTRLTVT.

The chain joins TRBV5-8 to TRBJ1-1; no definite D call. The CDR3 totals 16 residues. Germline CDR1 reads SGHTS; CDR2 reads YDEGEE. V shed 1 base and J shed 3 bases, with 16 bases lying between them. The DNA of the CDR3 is TGTGCCAGCAGCTTGTCACCCCAAGACATCCACACTGAAGCTTTCTTT. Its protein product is CASSLSPQDIHTEAFF.

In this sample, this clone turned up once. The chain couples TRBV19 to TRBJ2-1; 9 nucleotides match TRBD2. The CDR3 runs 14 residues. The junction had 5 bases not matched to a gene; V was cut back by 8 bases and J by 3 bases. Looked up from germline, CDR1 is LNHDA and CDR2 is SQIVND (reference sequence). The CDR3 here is CASGVAGDYNEQFF. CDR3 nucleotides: TGTGCCAGTGGCGTAGCGGGAGACTACAATGAGCAGTTCTTC.

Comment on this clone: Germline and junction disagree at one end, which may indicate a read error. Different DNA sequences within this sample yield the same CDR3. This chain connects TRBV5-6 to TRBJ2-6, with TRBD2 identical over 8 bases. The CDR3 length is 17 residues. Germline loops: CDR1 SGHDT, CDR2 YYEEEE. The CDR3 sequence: CVSSLGLEASGANVLTF. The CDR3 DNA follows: TGTGTCAGCAGCTTGGGACTAGAGGCCTCTGGGGCCAACGTCCTGACTTTC. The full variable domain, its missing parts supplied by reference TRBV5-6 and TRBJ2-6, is DAGVTQSPTHLIKTRGQQVTLRCSPKSGHDTVSWYQQALGQGPQFIFQYYEEEERQRGNFPDRFSGHQFPNYSSELNVNALLLGDSALYLCVSSLGLEASGANVLTFGAGSRLTVL.

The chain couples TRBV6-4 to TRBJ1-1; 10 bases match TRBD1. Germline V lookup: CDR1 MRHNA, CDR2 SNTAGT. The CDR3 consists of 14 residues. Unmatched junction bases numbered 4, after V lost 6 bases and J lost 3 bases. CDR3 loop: CASRGQGHDTEAFF. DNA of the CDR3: TGTGCCAGCAGGGGACAGGGGCATGACACTGAAGCTTTCTTT.

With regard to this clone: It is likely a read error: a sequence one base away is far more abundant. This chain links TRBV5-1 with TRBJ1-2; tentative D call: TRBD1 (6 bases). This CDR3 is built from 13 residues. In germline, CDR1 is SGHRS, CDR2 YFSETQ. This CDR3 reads CASGAGDNHGYTF. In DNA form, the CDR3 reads TGCGCCAGCGGGGCAGGGGATAACCATGGCTACACCTTC.

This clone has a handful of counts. This CDR3 is CATSGGTGSGPDTQYF. CDR3 sequence (DNA): TGTGCCACCAGCGGAGGAACAGGGTCGGGCCCAGATACGCAGTATTTT. V is TRBV15 and J is TRBJ2-3; D perhaps matches TRBD1 (6 bases). The CDR3 runs to 16 residues. The ends were cut back, 5 bases at V and 4 bases at J, with 19 bases in the middle. Germline V gene data show CDR1 as LNHNV and CDR2 as YYDKDF (reference sequence).

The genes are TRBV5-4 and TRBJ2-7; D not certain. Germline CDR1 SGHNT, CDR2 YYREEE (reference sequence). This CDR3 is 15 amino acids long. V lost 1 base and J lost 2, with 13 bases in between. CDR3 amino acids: CASSLILGATYEQYF. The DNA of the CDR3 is TGTGCCAGCAGCTTGATTCTGGGTGCGACCTACGAGCAGTACTTC.

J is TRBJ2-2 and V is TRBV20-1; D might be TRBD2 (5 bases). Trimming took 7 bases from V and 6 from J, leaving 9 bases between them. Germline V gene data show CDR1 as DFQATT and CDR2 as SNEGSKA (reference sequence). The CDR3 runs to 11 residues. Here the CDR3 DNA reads TGCAGTGTCGGTAGCGCCGGGGAGCTGTTTTTT. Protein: CSVGSAGELFF.

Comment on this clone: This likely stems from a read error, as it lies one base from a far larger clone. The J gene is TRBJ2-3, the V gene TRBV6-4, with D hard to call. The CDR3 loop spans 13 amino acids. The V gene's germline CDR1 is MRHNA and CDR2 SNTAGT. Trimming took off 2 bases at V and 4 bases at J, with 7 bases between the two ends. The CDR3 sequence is CASSDRAADTQYF. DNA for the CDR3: TGTGCCAGCAGTGACAGGGCCGCAGATACGCAGTATTTT.

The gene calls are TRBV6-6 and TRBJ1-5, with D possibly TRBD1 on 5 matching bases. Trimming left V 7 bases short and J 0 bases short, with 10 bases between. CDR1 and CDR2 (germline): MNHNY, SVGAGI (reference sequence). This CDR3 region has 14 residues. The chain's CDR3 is CASTPGFSNQPQHF. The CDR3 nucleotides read TGTGCCAGCACTCCAGGGTTTAGCAATCAGCCCCAGCATTTT.